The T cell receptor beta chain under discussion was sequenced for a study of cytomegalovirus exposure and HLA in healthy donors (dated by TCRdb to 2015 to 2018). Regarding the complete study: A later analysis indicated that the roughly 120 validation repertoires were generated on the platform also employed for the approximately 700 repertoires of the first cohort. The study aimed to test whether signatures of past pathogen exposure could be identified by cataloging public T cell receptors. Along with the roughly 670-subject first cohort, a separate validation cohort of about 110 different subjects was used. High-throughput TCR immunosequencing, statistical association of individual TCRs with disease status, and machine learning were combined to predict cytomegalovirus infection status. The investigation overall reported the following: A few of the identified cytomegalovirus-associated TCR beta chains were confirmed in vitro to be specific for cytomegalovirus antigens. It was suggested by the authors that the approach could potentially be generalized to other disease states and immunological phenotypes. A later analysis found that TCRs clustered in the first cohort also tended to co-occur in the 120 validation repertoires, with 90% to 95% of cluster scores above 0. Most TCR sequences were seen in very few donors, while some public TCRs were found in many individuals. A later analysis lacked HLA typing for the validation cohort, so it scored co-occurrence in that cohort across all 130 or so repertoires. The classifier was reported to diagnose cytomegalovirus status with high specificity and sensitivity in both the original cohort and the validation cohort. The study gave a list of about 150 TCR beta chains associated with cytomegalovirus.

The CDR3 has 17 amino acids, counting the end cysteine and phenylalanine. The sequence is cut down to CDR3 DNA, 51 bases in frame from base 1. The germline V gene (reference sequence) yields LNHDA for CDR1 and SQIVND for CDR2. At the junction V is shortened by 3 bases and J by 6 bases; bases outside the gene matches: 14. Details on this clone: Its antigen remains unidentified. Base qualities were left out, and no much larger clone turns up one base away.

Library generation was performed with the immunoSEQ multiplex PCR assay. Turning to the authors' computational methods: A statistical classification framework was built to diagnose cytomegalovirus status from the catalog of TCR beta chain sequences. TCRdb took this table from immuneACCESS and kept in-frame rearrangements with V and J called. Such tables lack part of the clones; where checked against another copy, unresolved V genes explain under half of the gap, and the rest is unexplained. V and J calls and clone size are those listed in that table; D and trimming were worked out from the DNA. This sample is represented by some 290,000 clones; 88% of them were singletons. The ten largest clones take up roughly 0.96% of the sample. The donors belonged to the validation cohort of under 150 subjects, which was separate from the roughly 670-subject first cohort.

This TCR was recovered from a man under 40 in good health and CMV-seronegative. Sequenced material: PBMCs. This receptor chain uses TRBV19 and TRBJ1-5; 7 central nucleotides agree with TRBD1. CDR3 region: CASSMLWQTGDSQPQHF. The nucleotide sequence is TGTGCCAGTAGTATGCTGTGGCAAACAGGGGACAGTCAGCCCCAGCATTTT.